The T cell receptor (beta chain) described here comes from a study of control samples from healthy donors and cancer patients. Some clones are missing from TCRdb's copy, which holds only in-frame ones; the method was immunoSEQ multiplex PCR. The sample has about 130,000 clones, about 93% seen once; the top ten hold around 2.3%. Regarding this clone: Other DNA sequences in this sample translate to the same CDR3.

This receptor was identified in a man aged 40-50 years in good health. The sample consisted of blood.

This chain's CDR3 is CASSLTDTQYF. The CDR3, as DNA: TGTGCCAGCAGTCTTACAGATACGCAGTATTTT. The V gene is TRBV12-3 or TRBV12-4, the J gene TRBJ2-3; D is ambiguous. V shed 5 bases and J shed 3 bases, with 3 bases lying between them. CDR3 length equals 11 residues.